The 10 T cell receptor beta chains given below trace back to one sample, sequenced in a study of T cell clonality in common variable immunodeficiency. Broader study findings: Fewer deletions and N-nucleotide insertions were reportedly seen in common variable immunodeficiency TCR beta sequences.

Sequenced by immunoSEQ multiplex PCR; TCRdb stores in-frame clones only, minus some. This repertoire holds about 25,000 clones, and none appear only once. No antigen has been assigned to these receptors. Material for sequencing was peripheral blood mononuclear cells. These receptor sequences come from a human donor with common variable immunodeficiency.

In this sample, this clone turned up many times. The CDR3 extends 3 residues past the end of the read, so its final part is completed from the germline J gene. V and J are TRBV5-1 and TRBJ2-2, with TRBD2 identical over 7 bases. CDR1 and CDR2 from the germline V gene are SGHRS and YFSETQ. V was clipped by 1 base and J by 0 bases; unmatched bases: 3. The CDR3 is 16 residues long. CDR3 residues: CASSLYGLANTGELFF. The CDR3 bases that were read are TGCGCCAGCAGCTTGTATGGACTAGCGAACACCGGGGAG.

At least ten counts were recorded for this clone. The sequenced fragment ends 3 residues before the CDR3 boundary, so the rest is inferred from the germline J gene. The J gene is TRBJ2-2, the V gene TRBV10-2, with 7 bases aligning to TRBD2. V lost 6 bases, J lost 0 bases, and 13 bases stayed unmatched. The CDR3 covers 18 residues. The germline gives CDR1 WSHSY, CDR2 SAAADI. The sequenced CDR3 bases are TGCGCCAGCAGGGACCCCGGGGGGTGGGGAGCGAACACCGGGGAG. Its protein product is CASRDPGGWGANTGE. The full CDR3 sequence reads CASRDPGGWGANTGELFF.

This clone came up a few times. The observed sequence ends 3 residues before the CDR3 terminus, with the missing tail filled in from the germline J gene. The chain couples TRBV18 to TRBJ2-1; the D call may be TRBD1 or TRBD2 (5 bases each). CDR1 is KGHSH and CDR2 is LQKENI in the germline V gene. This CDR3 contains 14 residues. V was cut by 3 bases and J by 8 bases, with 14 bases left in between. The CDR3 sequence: CASSPGYEGHEQFF. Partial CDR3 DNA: TGTGCCAGCTCACCGGGCTATGAGGGGCATGAG.

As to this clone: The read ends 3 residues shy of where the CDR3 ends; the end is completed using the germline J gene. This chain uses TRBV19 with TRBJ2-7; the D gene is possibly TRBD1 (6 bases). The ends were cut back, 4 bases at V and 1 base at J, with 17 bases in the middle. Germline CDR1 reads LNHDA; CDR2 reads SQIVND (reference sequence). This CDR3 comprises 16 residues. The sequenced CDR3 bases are TGTGCCAGTAGTAGTCCGGGAACAGGGCGTTCCTACGAG. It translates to CASSSPGTGRSYE. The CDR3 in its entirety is CASSSPGTGRSYEQYF.

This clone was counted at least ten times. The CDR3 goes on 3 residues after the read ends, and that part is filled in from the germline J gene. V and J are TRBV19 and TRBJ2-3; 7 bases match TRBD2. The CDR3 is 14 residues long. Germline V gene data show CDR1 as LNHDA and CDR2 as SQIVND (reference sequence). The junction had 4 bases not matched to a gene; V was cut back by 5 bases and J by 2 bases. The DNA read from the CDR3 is TGTGCCAGTAGTCGGGGGGTATACACAGATACG. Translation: CASSRGVYTDT. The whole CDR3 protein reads CASSRGVYTDTQYF.

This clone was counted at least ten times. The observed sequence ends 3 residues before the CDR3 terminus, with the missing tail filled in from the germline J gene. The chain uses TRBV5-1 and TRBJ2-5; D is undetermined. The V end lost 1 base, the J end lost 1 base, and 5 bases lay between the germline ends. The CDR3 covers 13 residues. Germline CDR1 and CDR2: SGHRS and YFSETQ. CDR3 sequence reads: CASSLPPQETQYF. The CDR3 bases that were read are TGCGCCAGCAGCTTGCCTCCCCAAGAGACC.

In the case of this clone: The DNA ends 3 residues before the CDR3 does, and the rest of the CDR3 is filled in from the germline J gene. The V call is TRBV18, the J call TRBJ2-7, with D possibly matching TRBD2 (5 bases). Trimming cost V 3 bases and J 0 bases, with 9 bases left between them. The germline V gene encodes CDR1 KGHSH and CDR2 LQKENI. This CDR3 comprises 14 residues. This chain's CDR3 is CASSPERVSYEQYF. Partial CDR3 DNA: TGTGCCAGCTCACCTGAGAGGGTCTCCTACGAG.

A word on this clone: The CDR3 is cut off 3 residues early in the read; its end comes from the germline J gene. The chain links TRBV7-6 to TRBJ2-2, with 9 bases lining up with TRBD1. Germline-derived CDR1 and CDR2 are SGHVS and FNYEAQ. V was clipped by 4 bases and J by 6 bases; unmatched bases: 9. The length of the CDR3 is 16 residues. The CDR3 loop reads CASSSGQGTYAGELFF. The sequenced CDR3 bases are TGTGCCAGCAGCTCAGGACAGGGGACTTACGCCGGGGAG.

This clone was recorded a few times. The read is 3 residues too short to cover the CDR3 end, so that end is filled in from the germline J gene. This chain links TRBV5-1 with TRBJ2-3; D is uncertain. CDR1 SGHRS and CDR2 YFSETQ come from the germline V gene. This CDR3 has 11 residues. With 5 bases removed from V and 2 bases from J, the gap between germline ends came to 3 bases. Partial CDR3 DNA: TGCGCCAGCAGTAACACAGATACG. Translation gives CASSNTDT. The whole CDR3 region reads CASSNTDTQYF.

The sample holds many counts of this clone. The chain's CDR3 is CASSLMGSAATNEKLFF. The sequenced CDR3 bases are TGCGCCAGCAGCTTGATGGGTAGCGCCGCAACTAATGAAAAA. The rearrangement uses TRBV5-1 and TRBJ1-4; no clear D. From the germline J gene comes the end of the CDR3, since the read stops 3 residues before it. The V end was cut by 1 base, the J end by 0 bases, with 13 bases between. The CDR3 runs 17 residues. Germline assignment: CDR1 SGHRS and CDR2 YFSETQ.